The rows below give T cell receptor beta chains drawn from one sample of a study of blood T cell repertoires in COVID-19. Using immunoSEQ multiplex PCR, the repertoire was profiled, and TCRdb retains in-frame clones only, with some absent. The table shows 200,000 to 250,000 clones, with around 81% occurring only once. The specimen was PBMCs or T cells enriched from blood (not recorded which). These receptors all stem from a woman aged 40 to 50 with acute COVID-19. The CDR3 runs from the conserved cysteine through the conserved F or W. D genes are given only for firm matches. Clone sizes are given selectively: once, few, many, or a class where the clone is expanded.

>15|TRBJ1-5|NA|TRBD1|TRBV27
TGTGCCAGCAGTCCCGGACAGGGGAGCGGTCAGCCCCAGCATTTT
CASSPGQGSGQPQHF
>15|TRBJ2-7|NA|TRBD2|TRBV9
TGTGCCAGCAGCGTAGAGGCGGGAGGATTATACGAGCAGTACTTC
CASSVEAGGLYEQYF
>15|TRBJ1-5|NA|NA|TRBV29-1
TGCAGCGTGGTCATACAGGGCAATAGCAATCAGCCCCAGCATTTT
CSVVIQGNSNQPQHF
>14|TRBJ1-4|NA|TRBD1|TRBV29-1
TGCAGCGTCGTCCGGGGGACAGGGGACGAAAAACTGTTTTTT
CSVVRGTGDEKLFF
>15|TRBJ1-4|once|TRBD1|TRBV28
TGTGCCAGCAGCCGCCGGACAGGCGGTAATGAAAAACTGTTTTTT
CASSRRTGGNEKLFF
>16|TRBJ2-2|NA|NA|TRBV30
TGTGCCTGGGGTGCCGTGAAGATCGTTAGCGGCGGGGAGCTGTTTTTT
CAWGAVKIVSGGELFF
>18|TRBJ2-7|NA|TRBD2|TRBV9
TGTGCCAGCAGCGTAGAACGCCTGGGACTAGTTTCCACCTACGAGCAGTACTTC
CASSVERLGLVSTYEQYF
>16|TRBJ1-6|few|NA|TRBV6-1
TGTGCCAGCAGTGAAGTCAACAGGGTTTATAATTCACCCCTCCACTTT
CASSEVNRVYNSPLHF
>15|TRBJ1-1|NA|NA|TRBV5-1
TGCGCCAGCAGCTTGGGGGTGCTAGTTGACACTGAAGCTTTCTTT
CASSLGVLVDTEAFF
>14|TRBJ1-6|NA|NA|TRBV27
TGTGCCAGCAGTTTCCGGCGGAATAATTCACCCCTCCACTTT
CASSFRRNNSPLHF
>18|TRBJ2-2|NA|TRBD2|TRBV24-1
TGTGCCACCAGTGACCATGGACTAGCGGGAGGACTCACCGGGGAGCTGTTTTTT
CATSDHGLAGGLTGELFF
>13|TRBJ2-2|NA|NA|TRBV10-3
TGTGCCACCGATTCCGCGGACACCGGGGAGCTGTTTTTT
CATDSADTGELFF
>16|TRBJ2-2|NA|NA|TRBV5-1
TGCGCCAGCAGCCGGGGATTAGCGGTTCTTTCCGGGGAGCTGTTTTTT
CASSRGLAVLSGELFF
>15|TRBJ1-1|NA|NA|TRBV6-5
TGTGCCAGCAGTCCAGTTTTAGGGGCCGACACTGAAGCTTTCTTT
CASSPVLGADTEAFF
>14|TRBJ1-2|once|TRBD1|TRBV6-1
TGTGCCAGCAAATTGGGACAGGCTAACTATGGCTACACCTTC
CASKLGQANYGYTF
>14|TRBJ2-2|NA|NA|TRBV24-1
TGTGCCACCACCCGGGGGGCGGACACCGGGGAGCTGTTTTTT
CATTRGADTGELFF
>14|TRBJ1-5|NA|NA|TRBV19
TGTGCCAGTTCTGTCCAGGTTAGCAATCAGCCCCAGCATTTT
CASSVQVSNQPQHF
>14|TRBJ1-1|NA|NA|TRBV5-1
TGCGCCAGCAGCCTGGGGCGGGTGAACACTGAAGCTTTCTTT
CASSLGRVNTEAFF
>16|TRBJ2-7|few|NA|TRBV19
TGTGCCAGTAGTATAGCGGGCGAGGGCCCCTCCTACGAGCAGTACTTC
CASSIAGEGPSYEQYF
>13|TRBJ1-5|once|NA|TRBV7-2
TGTGCCAGCAGCTTAGGGGGGGGTCAGCCCCAGCATTTT
CASSLGGGQPQHF
>13|TRBJ1-6|NA|TRBD1|TRBV5-1
TGCGCCAGCAATGAACAGGGGAATTCACCCCTCCACTTT
CASNEQGNSPLHF